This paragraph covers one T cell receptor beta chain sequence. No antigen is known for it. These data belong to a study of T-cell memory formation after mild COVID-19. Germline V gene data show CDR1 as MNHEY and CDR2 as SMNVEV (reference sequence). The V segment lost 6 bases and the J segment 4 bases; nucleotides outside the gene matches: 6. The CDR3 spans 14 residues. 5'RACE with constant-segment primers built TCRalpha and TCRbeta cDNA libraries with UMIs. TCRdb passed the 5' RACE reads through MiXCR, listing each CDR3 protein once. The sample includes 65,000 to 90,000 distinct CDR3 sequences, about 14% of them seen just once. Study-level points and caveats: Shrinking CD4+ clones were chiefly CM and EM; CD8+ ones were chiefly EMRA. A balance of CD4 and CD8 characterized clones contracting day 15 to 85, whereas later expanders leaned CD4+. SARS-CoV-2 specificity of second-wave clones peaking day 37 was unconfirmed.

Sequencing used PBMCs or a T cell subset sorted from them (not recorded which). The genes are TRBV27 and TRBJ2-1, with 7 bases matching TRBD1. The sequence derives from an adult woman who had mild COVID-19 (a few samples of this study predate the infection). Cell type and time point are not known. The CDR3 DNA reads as TGTGCCAGCAGGTCCGGGACAGCGTACAATGAGCAGTTCTTC. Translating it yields CASRSGTAYNEQFF.